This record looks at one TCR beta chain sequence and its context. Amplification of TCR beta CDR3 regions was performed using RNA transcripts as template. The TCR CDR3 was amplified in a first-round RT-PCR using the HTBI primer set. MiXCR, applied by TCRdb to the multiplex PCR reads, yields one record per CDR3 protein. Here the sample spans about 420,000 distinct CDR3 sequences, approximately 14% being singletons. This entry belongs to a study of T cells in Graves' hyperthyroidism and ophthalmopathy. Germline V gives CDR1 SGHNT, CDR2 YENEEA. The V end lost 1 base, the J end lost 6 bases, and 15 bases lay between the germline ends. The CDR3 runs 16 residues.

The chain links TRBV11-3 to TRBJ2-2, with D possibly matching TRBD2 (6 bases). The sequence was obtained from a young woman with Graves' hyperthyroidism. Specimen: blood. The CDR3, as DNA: TGTGCCAGCAGCTTAGGGGTAGCGGACTTCGCCGGGGAGCTGTTTTTT. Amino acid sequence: CASSLGVADFAGELFF. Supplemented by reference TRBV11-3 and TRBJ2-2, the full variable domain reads EAGVVQSPRYKIIEKKQPVAFWCNPISGHNTLYWYLQNLGQGPELLIRYENEEAVDDSQLPKDRFSAERLKGVDSTLKIQPAELGDSAVYLCASSLGVADFAGELFFGEGSRLTVL.